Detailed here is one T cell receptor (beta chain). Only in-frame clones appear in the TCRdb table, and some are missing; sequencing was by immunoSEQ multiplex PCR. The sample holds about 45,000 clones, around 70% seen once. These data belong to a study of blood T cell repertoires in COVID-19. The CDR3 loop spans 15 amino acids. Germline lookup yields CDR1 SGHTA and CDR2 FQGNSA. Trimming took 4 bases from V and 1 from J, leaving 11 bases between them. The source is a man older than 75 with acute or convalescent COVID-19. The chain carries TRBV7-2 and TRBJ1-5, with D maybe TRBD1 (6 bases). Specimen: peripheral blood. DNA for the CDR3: TGTGCCAGCAGCTCTAGGGGGGGCAGCAATCAGCCCCAGCATTTT. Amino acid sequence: CASSSRGGSNQPQHF.